The T cell receptor beta chain described here comes from a study of T-cell memory formation after mild COVID-19. TCRdb recomputed calls from the 5' RACE reads with MiXCR, one row per CDR3 protein. Of about 500,000 distinct CDR3 sequences in the sample, about a fifth were seen once. CDR1 and CDR2 from the germline V gene are SGHRS and YFSETQ. Trimming cost V 5 bases and J 0 bases, with 15 bases left between them. This CDR3 comprises 15 residues. The sequence was obtained from an adult woman who had mild COVID-19 (a few samples of this study predate the infection). Cell type and time point are not known. Sequenced sample: PBMCs or a T cell subset sorted from them (not recorded which). This rearrangement joins TRBV5-1 to TRBJ2-7; weak D call: TRBD1 (5 bases). CDR3 coding DNA: TGCGCCAGCAGGATAAGGGGCGGCAGCTCCTACGAGCAGTACTTC. Encoded protein: CASRIRGGSSYEQYF.